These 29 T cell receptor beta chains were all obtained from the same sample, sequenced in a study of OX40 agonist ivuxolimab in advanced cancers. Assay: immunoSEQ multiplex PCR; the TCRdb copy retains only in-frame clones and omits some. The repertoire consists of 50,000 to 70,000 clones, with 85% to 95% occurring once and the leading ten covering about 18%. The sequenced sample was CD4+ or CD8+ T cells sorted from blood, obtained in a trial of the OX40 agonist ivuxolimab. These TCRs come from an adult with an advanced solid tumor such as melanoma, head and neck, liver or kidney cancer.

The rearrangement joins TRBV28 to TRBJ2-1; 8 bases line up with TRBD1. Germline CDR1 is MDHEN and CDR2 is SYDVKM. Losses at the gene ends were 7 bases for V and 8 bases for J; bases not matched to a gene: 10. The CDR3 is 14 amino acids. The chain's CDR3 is CASTILDRGDEQFF. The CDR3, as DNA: TGTGCCAGCACCATTCTAGACAGGGGCGATGAGCAGTTCTTC.

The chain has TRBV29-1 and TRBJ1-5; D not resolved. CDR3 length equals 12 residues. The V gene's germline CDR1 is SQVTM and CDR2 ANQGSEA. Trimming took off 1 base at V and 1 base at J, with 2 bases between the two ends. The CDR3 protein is CSVEVSNQPQHF. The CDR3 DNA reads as TGCAGCGTTGAAGTAAGCAATCAGCCCCAGCATTTT.

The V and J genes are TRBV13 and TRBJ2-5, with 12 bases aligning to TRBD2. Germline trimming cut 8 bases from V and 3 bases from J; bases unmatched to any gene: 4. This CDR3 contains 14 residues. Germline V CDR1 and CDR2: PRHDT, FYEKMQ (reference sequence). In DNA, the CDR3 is TGTGCCAGCCGACTAGCGGGAGAGGAAGAGACCCAGTACTTC. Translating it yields CASRLAGEEETQYF. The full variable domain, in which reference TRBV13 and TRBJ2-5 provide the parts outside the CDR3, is AAGVIQSPRHLIKEKRETATLKCYPIPRHDTVYWYQQGPGQDPQFLISFYEKMQSDKGSIPDRFSAQQFSDYHSELNMSSLELGDSALYFCASRLAGEEETQYFGPGTRLLVL.

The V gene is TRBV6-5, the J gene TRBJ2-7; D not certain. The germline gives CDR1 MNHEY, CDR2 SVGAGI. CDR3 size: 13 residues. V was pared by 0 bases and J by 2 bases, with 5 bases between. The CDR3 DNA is TGTGCCAGCAGTTACTCCAGTACCTACGAGCAGTACTTC. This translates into CASSYSSTYEQYF.

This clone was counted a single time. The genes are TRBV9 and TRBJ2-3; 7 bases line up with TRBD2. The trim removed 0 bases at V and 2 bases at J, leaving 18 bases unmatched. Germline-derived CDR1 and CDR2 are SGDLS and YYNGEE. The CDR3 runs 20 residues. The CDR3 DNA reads TGTGCCAGCAGCGTAGCTACGATACCATCGGCTAGCGGACCCACAGATACGCAGTATTTT. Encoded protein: CASSVATIPSASGPTDTQYF.

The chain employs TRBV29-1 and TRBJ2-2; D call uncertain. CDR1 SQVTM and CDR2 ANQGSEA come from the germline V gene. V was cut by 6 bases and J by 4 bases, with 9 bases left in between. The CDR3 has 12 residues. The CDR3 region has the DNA TGCAGCGTGGTCGGACGCACCGGGGAGCTGTTTTTT. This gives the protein CSVVGRTGELFF.

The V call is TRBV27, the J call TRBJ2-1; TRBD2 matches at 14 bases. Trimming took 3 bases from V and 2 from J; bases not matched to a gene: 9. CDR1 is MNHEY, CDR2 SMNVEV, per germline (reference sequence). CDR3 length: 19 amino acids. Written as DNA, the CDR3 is TGTGCCAGCAGTTTCCCCGGGACTAGCGGGAGATGGGCCTACAATGAGCAGTTCTTC. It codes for CASSFPGTSGRWAYNEQFF.

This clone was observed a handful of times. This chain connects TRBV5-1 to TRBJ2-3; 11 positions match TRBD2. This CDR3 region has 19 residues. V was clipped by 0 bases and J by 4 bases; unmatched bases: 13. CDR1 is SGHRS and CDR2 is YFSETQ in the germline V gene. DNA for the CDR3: TGCGCCAGCAGCTTGGGGTTACTAGCGGGAGATCTGCGCGCAGATACGCAGTATTTT. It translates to CASSLGLLAGDLRADTQYF. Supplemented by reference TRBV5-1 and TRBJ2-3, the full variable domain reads KAGVTQTPRYLIKTRGQQVTLSCSPISGHRSVSWYQQTPGQGLQFLFEYFSETQRNKGNFPGRFSGRQFSNSRSEMNVSTLELGDSALYLCASSLGLLAGDLRADTQYFGPGTRLTVL.

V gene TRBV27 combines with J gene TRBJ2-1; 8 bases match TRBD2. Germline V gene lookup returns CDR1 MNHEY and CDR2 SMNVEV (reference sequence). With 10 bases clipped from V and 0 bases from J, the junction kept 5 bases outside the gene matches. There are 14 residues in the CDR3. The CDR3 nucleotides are TGTGCCACCTCGAGCGGGAGCTCCTACAATGAGCAGTTCTTC. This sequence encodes CATSSGSSYNEQFF.

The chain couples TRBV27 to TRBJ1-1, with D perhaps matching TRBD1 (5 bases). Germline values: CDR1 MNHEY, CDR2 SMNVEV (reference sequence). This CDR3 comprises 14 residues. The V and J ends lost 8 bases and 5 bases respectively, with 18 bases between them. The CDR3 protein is CASGSTGSRTEAFF. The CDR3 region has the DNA TGTGCCAGCGGCTCAACAGGTTCGAGGACTGAAGCTTTCTTT.

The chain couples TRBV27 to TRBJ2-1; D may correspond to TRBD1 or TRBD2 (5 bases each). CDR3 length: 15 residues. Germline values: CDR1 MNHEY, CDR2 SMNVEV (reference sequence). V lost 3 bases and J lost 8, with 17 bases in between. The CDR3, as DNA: TGTGCCAGCAGTTTGTTGAGTCTAGTGGGGGATGAGCAGTTCTTC. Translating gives CASSLLSLVGDEQFF.

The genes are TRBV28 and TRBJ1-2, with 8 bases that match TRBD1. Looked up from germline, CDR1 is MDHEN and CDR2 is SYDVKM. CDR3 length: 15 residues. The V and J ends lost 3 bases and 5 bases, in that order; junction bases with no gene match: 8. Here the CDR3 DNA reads TGTGCCAGCAGTTTCCCCAGGGGGCTTGAGTATGGCTACACCTTC. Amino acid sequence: CASSFPRGLEYGYTF.

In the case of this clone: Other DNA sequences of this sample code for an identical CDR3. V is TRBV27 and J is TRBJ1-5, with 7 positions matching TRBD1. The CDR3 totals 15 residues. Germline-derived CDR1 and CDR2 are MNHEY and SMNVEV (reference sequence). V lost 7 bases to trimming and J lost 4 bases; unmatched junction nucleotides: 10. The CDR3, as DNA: TGTGCCAGCACGCCAGGGGGGGGAGGGAATCAGCCCCAGCATTTT. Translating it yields CASTPGGGGNQPQHF.

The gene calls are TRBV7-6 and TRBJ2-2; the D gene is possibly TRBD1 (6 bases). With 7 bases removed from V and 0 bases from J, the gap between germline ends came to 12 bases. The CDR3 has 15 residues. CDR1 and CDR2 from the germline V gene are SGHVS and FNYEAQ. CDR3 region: CASTVGASNTGELFF. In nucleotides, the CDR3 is TGTGCCAGCACCGTGGGGGCATCGAACACCGGGGAGCTGTTTTTT.

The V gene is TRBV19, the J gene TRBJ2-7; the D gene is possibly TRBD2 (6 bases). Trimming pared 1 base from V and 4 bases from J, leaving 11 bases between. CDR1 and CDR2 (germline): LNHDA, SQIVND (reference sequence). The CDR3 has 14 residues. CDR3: CASSIGGGMYEQYF. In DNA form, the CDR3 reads TGTGCCAGTAGTATAGGAGGAGGGATGTACGAGCAGTACTTC.

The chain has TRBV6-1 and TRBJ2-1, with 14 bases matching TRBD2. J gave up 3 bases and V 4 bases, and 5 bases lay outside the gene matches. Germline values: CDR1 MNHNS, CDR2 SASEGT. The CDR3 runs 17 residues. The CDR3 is CASSARLAGGNYNEQFF. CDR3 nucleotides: TGTGCCAGCAGTGCCAGACTAGCGGGAGGGAACTACAATGAGCAGTTCTTC.

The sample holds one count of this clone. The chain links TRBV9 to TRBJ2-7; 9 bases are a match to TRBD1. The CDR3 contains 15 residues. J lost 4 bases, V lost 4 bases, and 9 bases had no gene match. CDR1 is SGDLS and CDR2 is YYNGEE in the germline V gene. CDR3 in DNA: TGTGCCAGCAGCCAGAACAGACAGGGGGAATACGAGCAGTACTTC. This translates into CASSQNRQGEYEQYF.

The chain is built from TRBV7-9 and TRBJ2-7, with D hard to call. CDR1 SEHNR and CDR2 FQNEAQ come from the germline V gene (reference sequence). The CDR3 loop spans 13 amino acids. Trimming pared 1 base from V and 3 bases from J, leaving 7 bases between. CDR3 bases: TGTGCCAGCAGCTTAGAACGGGTCTACGAGCAGTACTTC. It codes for CASSLERVYEQYF.

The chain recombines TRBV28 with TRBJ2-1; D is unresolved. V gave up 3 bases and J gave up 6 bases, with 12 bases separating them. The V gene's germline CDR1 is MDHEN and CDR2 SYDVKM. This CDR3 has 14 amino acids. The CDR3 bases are TGTGCCAGCAGTTTCGGTTGGGGTCTCAATGAGCAGTTCTTC. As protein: CASSFGWGLNEQFF.

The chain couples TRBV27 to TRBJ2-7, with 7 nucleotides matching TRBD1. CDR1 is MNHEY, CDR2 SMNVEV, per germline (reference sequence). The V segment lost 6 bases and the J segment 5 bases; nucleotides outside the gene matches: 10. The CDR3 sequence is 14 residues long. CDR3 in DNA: TGTGCCAGCAGATCCTCCTGGACAGGAGACGAGCAGTACTTC. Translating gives CASRSSWTGDEQYF.

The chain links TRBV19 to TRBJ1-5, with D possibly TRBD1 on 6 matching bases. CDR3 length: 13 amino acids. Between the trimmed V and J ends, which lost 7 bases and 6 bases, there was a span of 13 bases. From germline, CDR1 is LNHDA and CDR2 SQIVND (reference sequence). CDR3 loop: CASTQGWGQPQHF. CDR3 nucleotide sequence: TGTGCCAGTACGCAGGGGTGGGGTCAGCCCCAGCATTTT.

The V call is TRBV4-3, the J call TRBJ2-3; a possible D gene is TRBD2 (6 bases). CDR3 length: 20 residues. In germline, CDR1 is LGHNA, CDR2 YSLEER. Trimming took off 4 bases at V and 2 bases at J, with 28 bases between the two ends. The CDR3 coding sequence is TGCGCCAGCAGCCGATCGGCTCTGACGGCCATAGCGGTCCTCACAGATACGCAGTATTTT. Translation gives CASSRSALTAIAVLTDTQYF.

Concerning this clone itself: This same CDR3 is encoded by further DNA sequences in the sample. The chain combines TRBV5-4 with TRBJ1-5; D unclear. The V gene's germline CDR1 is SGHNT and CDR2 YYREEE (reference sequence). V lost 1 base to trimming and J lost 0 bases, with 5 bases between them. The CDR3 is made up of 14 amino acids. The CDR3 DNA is TGTGCCAGCAGCTTGACGGGTAGCAATCAGCCCCAGCATTTT. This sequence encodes CASSLTGSNQPQHF.

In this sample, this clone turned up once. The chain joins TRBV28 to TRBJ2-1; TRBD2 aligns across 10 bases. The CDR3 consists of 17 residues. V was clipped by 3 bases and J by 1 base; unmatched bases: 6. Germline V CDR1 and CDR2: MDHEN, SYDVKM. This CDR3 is CASSFQREGKSYNEQFF. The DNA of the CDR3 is TGTGCCAGCAGTTTTCAGCGGGAGGGGAAGTCCTACAATGAGCAGTTCTTC.

CDR3 nucleotide sequence: TGTGCCAGCAGTGACCCACCGGGGGCTAAGAGCTCTGGGGCCAACGTCCTGACTTTC. This codes for CASSDPPGAKSSGANVLTF. The chain joins TRBV2 to TRBJ2-6, with D perhaps matching TRBD1 or TRBD2 (6 bases each). The CDR3 is 19 residues long. V lost 3 bases and J 0 bases, leaving 18 bases between the germline ends. Germline CDR1 SNHLY, CDR2 FYNNEI.

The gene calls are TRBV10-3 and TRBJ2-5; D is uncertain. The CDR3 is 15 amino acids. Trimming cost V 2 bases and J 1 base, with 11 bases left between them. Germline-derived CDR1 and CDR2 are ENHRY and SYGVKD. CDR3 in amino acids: CAISEPDLSQETQYF. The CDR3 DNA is TGTGCCATCAGTGAGCCGGACCTCTCCCAAGAGACCCAGTACTTC.

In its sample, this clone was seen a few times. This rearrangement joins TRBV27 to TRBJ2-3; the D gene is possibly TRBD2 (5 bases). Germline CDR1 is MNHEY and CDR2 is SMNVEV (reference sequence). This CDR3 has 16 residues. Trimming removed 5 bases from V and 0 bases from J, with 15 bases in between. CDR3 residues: CASSPLAAASTDTQYF. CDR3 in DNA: TGTGCCAGCAGTCCCTTGGCAGCGGCGAGCACAGATACGCAGTATTTT.

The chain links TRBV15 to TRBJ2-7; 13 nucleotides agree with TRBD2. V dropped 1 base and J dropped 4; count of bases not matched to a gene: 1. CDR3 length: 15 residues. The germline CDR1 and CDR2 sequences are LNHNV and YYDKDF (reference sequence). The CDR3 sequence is CATSRGLAGGYEQYF. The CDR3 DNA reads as TGTGCCACCAGCAGAGGACTAGCGGGGGGTTACGAGCAGTACTTC.

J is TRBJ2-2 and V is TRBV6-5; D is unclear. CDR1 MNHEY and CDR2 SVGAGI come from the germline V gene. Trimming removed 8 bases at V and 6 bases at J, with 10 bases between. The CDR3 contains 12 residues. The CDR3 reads CASGLGSGELFF. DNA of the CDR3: TGTGCCAGCGGCCTGGGCTCCGGGGAGCTGTTTTTT.